This T cell receptor (beta chain) emerged from a study of OX40 agonist ivuxolimab in advanced cancers. Germline V lookup: CDR1 SGHTA, CDR2 FQGTGA. The CDR3 totals 17 residues. Trimming cost V 1 base and J 3 bases; bases outside gene matches: 5. Findings and caveats of the study: Partly responding patients at 0.1-3.0 mg/kg showed some of the smallest clonal expansion.

Notes on this clone: What it binds is unknown.

Clones were read by immunoSEQ multiplex PCR, and TCRdb kept only the in-frame ones, dropping some. Among nearly 11,000 clones listed, about 89% were seen once. This receptor was obtained from an adult with an advanced solid tumor such as melanoma, head and neck, liver or kidney cancer. The sample consisted of CD4+ or CD8+ T cells sorted from blood, taken in a trial of the OX40 agonist ivuxolimab. The gene calls are TRBV7-3 and TRBJ2-7; the match to TRBD2 covers 14 bases. The CDR3 loop is CASSLNSGLAGGYEQYF. The CDR3 DNA follows: TGTGCCAGCAGCTTAAATTCCGGACTAGCGGGAGGCTACGAGCAGTACTTC.